Reported below is one T cell receptor (beta chain). Its antigen is unidentified. TCRdb reanalysed the reads using MiXCR and keeps one entry per CDR3 protein. The table lists more than 400,000 distinct CDR3 sequences, more than 25% of them singletons. These data come from a study of T cell repertoires in cytomegalovirus infection. Study background: Indications of both CMV infection and matching HLA type were provided by public TCR beta signatures. Whole-study findings and limits: In two of eight donors, the top clonotype was HLA-C-restricted CMV-specific. Totalled public TCR beta family frequency picked out people who carried CMV plus the relevant HLA.

Trimming took 5 bases from V and 4 from J; bases not matched to a gene: 10. The CDR3 loop spans 16 amino acids. Germline CDR1 reads SEHNR; CDR2 reads FQNEAQ (reference sequence). V is TRBV7-9 and J is TRBJ2-3; 9 bases are a match to TRBD2. The sequenced sample was PBMCs. The sequence derives from a human donor in good health (CMV status not recorded). Some clones in this sample may be carry-over from other donors' samples. The CDR3 loop reads CASSHVAGALPDTQYF. In DNA, the CDR3 is TGTGCCAGCAGCCATGTAGCGGGAGCCCTCCCAGATACGCAGTATTTT. The full variable domain, in which reference TRBV7-9 and TRBJ2-3 provide the parts outside the CDR3, is DTGVSQNPRHKITKRGQNVTFRCDPISEHNRLYWYRQTLGQGPEFLTYFQNEAQLEKSRLLSDRFSAERPKGSFSTLEIQRTEQGDSAMYLCASSHVAGALPDTQYFGPGTRLTVL.